This T cell receptor beta chain is from a study of blood T cell repertoires in COVID-19. On the study more broadly: PBMCs, B-cell-depleted T cells, or T cells were the source of the cDNA or gDNA that made up the material.

As processed by the authors: Reference gene primers were amplified, and this amplification served to estimate nucleated cell counts. Repertoires were generated with immunoSEQ multiplex PCR, while TCRdb's copy carries only in-frame clones and drops some. Clone size and V and J calls were adopted from that table, with D and trimming inferred from the DNA. The sample consists of some 380,000 clones, approximately 91% of them appearing once. Enrolled through a virtual design, the participants were between roughly 18 and 100 years of age and came from fewer than 30 US areas. Clinical history reported by participants formed the basis on which cohorts were assigned. The trim removed 8 bases at V and 4 bases at J, leaving 5 bases unmatched. Per the germline V gene, CDR1 is MNHEY and CDR2 is SVGAGI. This CDR3 has 14 residues.

The J gene is TRBJ2-2, the V gene TRBV6-5; 9 nucleotides match TRBD1. The TCR originated in a woman aged 40 to 50 with acute COVID-19. The sample taken for sequencing was PBMCs or T cells enriched from blood (not recorded which). The CDR3 loop is CASLDRGGTGELFF. The CDR3 DNA reads TGTGCCAGCCTGGACAGGGGAGGCACCGGGGAGCTGTTTTTT.